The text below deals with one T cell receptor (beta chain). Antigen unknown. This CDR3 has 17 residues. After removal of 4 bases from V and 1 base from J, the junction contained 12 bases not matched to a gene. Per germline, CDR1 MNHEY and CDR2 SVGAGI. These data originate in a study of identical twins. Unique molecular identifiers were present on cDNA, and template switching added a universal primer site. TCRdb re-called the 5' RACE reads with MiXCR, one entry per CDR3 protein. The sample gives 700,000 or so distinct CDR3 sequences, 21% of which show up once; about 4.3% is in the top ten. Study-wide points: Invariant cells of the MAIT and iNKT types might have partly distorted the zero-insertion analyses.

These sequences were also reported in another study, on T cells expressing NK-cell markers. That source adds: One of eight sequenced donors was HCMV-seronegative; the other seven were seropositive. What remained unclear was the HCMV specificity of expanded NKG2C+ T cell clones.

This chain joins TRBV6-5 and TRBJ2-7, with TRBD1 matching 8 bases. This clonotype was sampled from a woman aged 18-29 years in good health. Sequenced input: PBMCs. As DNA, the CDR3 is TGTGCCAGCAGTTCTCACAGGGGGTCGCCTAGTTCCTACGAGCAGTACTTC. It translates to CASSSHRGSPSSYEQYF.